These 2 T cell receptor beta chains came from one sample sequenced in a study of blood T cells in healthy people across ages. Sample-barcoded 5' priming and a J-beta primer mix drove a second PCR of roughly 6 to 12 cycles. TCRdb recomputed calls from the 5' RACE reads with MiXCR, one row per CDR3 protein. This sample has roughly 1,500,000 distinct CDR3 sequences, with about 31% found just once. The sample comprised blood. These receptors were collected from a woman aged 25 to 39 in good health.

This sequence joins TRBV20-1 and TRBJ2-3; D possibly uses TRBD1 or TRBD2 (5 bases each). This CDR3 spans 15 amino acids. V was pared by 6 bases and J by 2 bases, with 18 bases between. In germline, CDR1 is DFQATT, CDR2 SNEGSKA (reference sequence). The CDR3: CSALRRAGATDTQYF. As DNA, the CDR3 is TGCAGTGCCCTCCGGCGGGCTGGGGCCACAGATACGCAGTATTTT.

CDR3 amino acids: CASSLGTGGVQYF. The CDR3, as DNA: TGTGCCAGCAGCCTCGGGACAGGGGGCGTGCAGTACTTC. The V and J genes are TRBV3-1 and TRBJ2-7; 12 positions agree with TRBD1. The CDR3 is made up of 13 amino acids. Germline V gives CDR1 LGHDT, CDR2 YNNKEL (reference sequence). The V gene end was trimmed by 4 bases and the J gene end by 9 bases; junction bases not matched to a gene: 4.